This TCR beta chain was found in a study of T-cell memory formation after mild COVID-19. Study-level findings and limits: That cross-reactive memory joined was suggested by some responding clones appearing in pre-infection memory.

In its sample, this clonotype was seen a few times. Its antigen remains unknown. TCRdb analysed the 5' RACE reads with MiXCR anew, one entry per CDR3 protein. The data contain 350,000 or so distinct CDR3 sequences, around 20% of them singletons. The source material was PBMCs or a T cell subset sorted from them (not recorded which). The origin of this receptor is an adult woman who had mild COVID-19 (a few samples of this study predate the infection). Cell type and time point are not known.

This CDR3 reads CASSARGIPGTEAFF. CDR3 coding DNA: TGTGCCAGCAGCGCACGGGGGATACCGGGCACTGAAGCTTTCTTT. This rearrangement joins TRBV7-8 to TRBJ1-1; a possible D gene is TRBD1 (5 bases). The V gene lost 5 bases and the J gene lost 4 bases, with 17 bases spanning the gap. Germline CDR1 is SGHVS and CDR2 is FQNEAQ. The CDR3 runs 15 residues.